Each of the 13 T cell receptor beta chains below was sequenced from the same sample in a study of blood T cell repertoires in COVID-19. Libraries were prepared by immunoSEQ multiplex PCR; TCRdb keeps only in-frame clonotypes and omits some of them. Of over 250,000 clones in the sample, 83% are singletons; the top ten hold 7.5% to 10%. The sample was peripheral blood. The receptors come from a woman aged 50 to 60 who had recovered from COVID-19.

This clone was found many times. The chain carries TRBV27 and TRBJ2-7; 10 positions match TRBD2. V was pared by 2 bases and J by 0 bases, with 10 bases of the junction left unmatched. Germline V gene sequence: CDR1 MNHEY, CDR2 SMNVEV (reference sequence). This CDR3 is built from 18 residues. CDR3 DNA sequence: TGTGCCAGCAGTTTAGGTGTTAGCGGGGGGTCGAACTCCTACGAGCAGTACTTC. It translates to CASSLGVSGGSNSYEQYF.

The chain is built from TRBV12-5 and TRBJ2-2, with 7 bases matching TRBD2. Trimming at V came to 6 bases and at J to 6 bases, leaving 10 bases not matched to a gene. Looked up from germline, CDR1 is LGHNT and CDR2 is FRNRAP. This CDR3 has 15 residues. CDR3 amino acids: CASGPSGNKAGELFF. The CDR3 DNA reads TGTGCTAGTGGCCCGAGCGGGAATAAGGCCGGGGAGCTGTTTTTT.

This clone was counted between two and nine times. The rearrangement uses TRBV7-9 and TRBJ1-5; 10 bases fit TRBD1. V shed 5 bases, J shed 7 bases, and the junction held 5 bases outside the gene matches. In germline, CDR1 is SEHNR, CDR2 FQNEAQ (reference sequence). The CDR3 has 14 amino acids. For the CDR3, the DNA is TGTGCCAGCAGCGCAGGGACAGGGGAACAGCCCCAGCATTTT. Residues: CASSAGTGEQPQHF.

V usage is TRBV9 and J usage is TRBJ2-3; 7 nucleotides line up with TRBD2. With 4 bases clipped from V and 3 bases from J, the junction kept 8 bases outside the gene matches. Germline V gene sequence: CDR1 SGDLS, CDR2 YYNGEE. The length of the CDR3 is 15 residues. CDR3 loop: CASSLGGGPTDTQYF. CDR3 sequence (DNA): TGTGCCAGCAGCCTGGGGGGAGGGCCGACAGATACGCAGTATTTT.

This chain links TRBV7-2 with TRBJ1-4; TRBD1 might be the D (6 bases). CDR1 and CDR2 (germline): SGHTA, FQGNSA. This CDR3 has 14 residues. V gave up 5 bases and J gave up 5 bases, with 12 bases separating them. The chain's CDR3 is CASSQDRGNEKLFF. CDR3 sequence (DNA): TGTGCCAGCAGCCAGGACAGAGGGAATGAAAAACTGTTTTTT.

The CDR3: CASSYSRDRGRNEKLFF. The CDR3 bases are TGTGCCAGCAGTTACTCCCGGGACAGGGGGCGGAATGAAAAACTGTTTTTT. The chain combines TRBV6-2 or TRBV6-3 with TRBJ1-4; 12 bases line up with TRBD1. The ends lost 0 bases at V and 5 bases at J; junction bases unmatched: 4. CDR1 is MNHEY, CDR2 SVGEGT, per germline. The CDR3 covers 17 residues.

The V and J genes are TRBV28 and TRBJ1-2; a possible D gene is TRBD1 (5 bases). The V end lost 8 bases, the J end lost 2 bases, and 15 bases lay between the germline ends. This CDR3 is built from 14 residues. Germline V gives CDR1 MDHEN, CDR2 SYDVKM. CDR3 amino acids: CASCGRVSNYGYTF. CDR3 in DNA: TGTGCCAGCTGTGGCAGGGTCTCCAACTATGGCTACACCTTC.

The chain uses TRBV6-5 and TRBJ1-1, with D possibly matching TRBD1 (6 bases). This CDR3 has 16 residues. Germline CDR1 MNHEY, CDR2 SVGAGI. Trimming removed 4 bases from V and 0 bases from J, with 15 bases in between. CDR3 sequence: CASSSSGAGMNTEAFF. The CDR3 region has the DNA TGTGCCAGCAGTTCTTCAGGGGCAGGGATGAACACTGAAGCTTTCTTT.

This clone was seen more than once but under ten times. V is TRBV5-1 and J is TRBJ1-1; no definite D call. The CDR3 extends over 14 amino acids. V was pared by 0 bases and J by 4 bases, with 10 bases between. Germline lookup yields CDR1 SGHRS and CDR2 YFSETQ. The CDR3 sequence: CASSLVGETTEAFF. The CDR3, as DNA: TGCGCCAGCAGCTTGGTTGGGGAGACCACTGAAGCTTTCTTT.

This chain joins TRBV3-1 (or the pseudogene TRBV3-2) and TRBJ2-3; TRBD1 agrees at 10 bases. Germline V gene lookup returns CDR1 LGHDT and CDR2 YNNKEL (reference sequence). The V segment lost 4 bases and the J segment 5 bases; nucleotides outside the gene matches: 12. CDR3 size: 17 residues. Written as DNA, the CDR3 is TGTGCCAGCAGCCTTTCCGACAGGGGGCAATGGGGAGATACGCAGTATTTT. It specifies CASSLSDRGQWGDTQYF.

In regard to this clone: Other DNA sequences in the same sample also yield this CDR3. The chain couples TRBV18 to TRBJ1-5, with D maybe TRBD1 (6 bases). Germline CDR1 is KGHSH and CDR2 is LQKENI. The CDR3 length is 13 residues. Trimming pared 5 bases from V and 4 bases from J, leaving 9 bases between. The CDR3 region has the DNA TGTGCCAGCTCAACGGACAGTAATCAGCCCCAGCATTTT. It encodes CASSTDSNQPQHF.

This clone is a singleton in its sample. The CDR3 is CASSPWTSGGSSYNEQFF. Here the CDR3 DNA reads TGTGCCAGCAGCCCGTGGACTAGCGGGGGGAGCTCCTACAATGAGCAGTTCTTC. This chain uses TRBV5-6 with TRBJ2-1; 14 positions match TRBD2. The CDR3 covers 18 residues. V lost 4 bases, J lost 0 bases, and 6 bases stayed unmatched. CDR1 is SGHDT, CDR2 YYEEEE, per germline.

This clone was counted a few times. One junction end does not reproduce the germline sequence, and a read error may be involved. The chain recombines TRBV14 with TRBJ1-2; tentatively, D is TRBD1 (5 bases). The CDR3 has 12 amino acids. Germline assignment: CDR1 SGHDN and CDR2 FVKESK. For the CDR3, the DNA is TGTGCCAGCAGCCAAGAGGGGACGCGGGACGCCTTC. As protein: CASSQEGTRDAF.